This TCR beta chain was recorded in a study of control samples from healthy donors and cancer patients. In germline, CDR1 is MNHNY, CDR2 SVGAGI (reference sequence). This CDR3 spans 14 amino acids. The trim removed 4 bases at V and 1 base at J, leaving 3 bases unmatched. TCRdb's copy holds only in-frame clones and misses some; the assay was immunoSEQ multiplex PCR. The sample holds about 100,000 clones, about 91% seen once. The chain couples TRBV6-6 to TRBJ2-7, with 8 nucleotides matching TRBD1. Input material: blood. The receptor was derived from a woman between 18 and 30 years old in good health. In DNA form, the CDR3 reads TGTGCCAGCAGTTGGGACAGGAGATCCTACGAGCAGTACTTC. Amino acid sequence: CASSWDRRSYEQYF.